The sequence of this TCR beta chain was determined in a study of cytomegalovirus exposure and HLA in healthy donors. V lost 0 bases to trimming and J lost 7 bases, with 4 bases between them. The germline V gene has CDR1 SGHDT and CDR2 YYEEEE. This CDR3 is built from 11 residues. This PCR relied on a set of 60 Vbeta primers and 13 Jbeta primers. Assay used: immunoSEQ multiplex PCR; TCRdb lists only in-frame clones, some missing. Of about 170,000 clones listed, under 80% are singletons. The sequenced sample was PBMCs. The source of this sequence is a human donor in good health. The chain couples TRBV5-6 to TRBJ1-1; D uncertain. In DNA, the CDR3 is TGTGCCAGCAGCTTGGCGGGTGAAGCTTTCTTT. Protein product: CASSLAGEAFF.